Below are 15 T cell receptor beta chains sequenced from a single sample in a study of cytomegalovirus exposure and HLA in healthy donors. The PCR was carried out with 60 Vbeta primers and 13 Jbeta primers. The table came from immunoSEQ multiplex PCR; TCRdb's copy has only in-frame clones and leaves some out. This table holds around 200,000 clones, around 86% found once. Sequenced input: PBMCs. Every receptor here comes from a man aged 45-60 years in good health and CMV-seronegative.

V gene TRBV7-9 combines with J gene TRBJ1-4; possible D gene TRBD1, 5 bases. V dropped 1 base and J dropped 3 bases, with 12 bases sitting between them. The CDR3 length is 16 residues. Germline CDR1 reads SEHNR; CDR2 reads FQNEAQ (reference sequence). CDR3 sequence (DNA): TGTGCCAGCAGCTTAGTTGCAGGGCGTTCTAATGAAAAACTGTTTTTT. Its protein product is CASSLVAGRSNEKLFF. Variable domain in full (rest from reference TRBV7-9 and TRBJ1-4): DTGVSQNPRHKITKRGQNVTFRCDPISEHNRLYWYRQTLGQGPEFLTYFQNEAQLEKSRLLSDRFSAERPKGSFSTLEIQRTEQGDSAMYLCASSLVAGRSNEKLFFGSGTQLSVL.

For the CDR3, the DNA is TGCGCCAGCAGCAACGTAGGCGGGACTCAGCAAGGCGAGCAGTACTTC. Encoded protein: CASSNVGGTQQGEQYF. The rearrangement joins TRBV5-1 to TRBJ2-7; tentative D call: TRBD2 (6 bases). V lost 4 bases and J lost 6, with 23 bases in between. The CDR3 totals 16 residues. Germline-derived CDR1 and CDR2 are SGHRS and YFSETQ.

This rearrangement joins TRBV6-5 to TRBJ2-3; D unresolved. V lost 0 bases and J 2 bases, leaving 9 bases between the germline ends. This CDR3 comprises 15 residues. Germline V CDR1 and CDR2: MNHEY, SVGAGI. CDR3 sequence: CASSYSPRYTDTQYF. CDR3 bases: TGTGCCAGCAGTTACTCTCCTAGGTACACAGATACGCAGTATTTT.

CDR3 protein: CAWSLTGTSGKYEQYF. The CDR3 region has the DNA TGTGCCTGGAGTCTGACTGGGACTAGCGGGAAATACGAGCAGTACTTC. The chain has TRBV30 and TRBJ2-7; 13 bases are shared with TRBD2. The J segment lost 4 bases and the V segment lost 2 bases, leaving 8 bases of the junction unmatched. There are 16 residues in the CDR3. Germline lookup yields CDR1 GTSNPN and CDR2 SVGIG (reference sequence).

This chain joins TRBV7-2 and TRBJ2-3, with TRBD2 matching 7 bases. J lost 1 base, V lost 4 bases, and 5 bases had no gene match. Germline V lookup: CDR1 SGHTA, CDR2 FQGNSA. The CDR3 consists of 15 residues. This CDR3 reads CASSSQRGGTDTQYF. CDR3 DNA sequence: TGTGCCAGCAGCTCCCAGCGGGGCGGCACAGATACGCAGTATTTT. Combining the CDR3 with reference TRBV7-2 and TRBJ2-3 gives the whole variable domain GAGVSQSPSNKVTEKGKDVELRCDPISGHTALYWYRQSLGQGLEFLIYFQGNSAPDKSGLPSDRFSAERTGGSVSTLTIQRTQQEDSAVYLCASSSQRGGTDTQYFGPGTRLTVL.

The chain employs TRBV28 and TRBJ1-5; a possible D gene is TRBD1 (6 bases). CDR1 MDHEN and CDR2 SYDVKM come from the germline V gene. Between the trimmed V and J ends, which lost 1 base and 2 bases, there was a span of 12 bases. This CDR3 comprises 16 residues. The CDR3 region is CASSLFRGAGNQPQHF. In DNA form, the CDR3 reads TGTGCCAGCAGTTTATTTCGGGGGGCCGGCAATCAGCCCCAGCATTTT.

The genes are TRBV28 and TRBJ1-2; 10 positions match TRBD1. J lost 4 bases, V lost 10 bases, and 3 bases had no gene match. The CDR3 is 12 residues long. CDR1 and CDR2 (germline): MDHEN, SYDVKM. CDR3 region: CATRTGGYGYTF. CDR3 nucleotide sequence: TGTGCCACCAGGACAGGGGGCTATGGCTACACCTTC.

The V and J genes are TRBV6-1 and TRBJ1-1; TRBD1 matches at 9 bases. Germline V CDR1 and CDR2: MNHNS, SASEGT. J was trimmed by 3 bases and V by 8 bases; bases with no gene match: 7. The CDR3 loop spans 14 amino acids. CDR3 region: CASRTGVFDTEAFF. The CDR3 nucleotides are TGTGCCAGCCGGACAGGGGTATTTGACACTGAAGCTTTCTTT.

This sequence joins TRBV11-1 and TRBJ2-5; possibly TRBD1 for D (5 bases). V lost 2 bases, J lost 0 bases, and 10 bases lay in between. Germline loops: CDR1 SGHAT, CDR2 FQDESV (reference sequence). The CDR3 loop spans 15 amino acids. Written as DNA, the CDR3 is TGTGCCAGCAGCTTAACACTGACAGACCAAGAGACCCAGTACTTC. The encoded protein is CASSLTLTDQETQYF.

This rearrangement joins TRBV18 to TRBJ2-4; 8 bases align to TRBD1. Germline loops: CDR1 KGHSH, CDR2 LQKENI. The CDR3 spans 14 residues. J was trimmed by 2 bases and V by 4 bases; bases with no gene match: 1. CDR3: CASSRTGTKNIQYF. The CDR3, as DNA: TGTGCCAGCTCACGGACAGGGACCAAAAACATTCAGTACTTC. Filled out from reference TRBV18 and TRBJ2-4, the complete variable domain reads NAGVMQNPRHLVRRRGQEARLRCSPMKGHSHVYWYRQLPEEGLKFMVYLQKENIIDESGMPKERFSAEFPKEGPSILRIQQVVRGDSAAYFCASSRTGTKNIQYFGAGTRLSVL.

This chain joins TRBV7-9 and TRBJ2-6, with D perhaps matching TRBD1 (6 bases). V gave up 5 bases and J gave up 0 bases, with 20 bases separating them. This CDR3 comprises 19 residues. The germline V gene encodes CDR1 SEHNR and CDR2 FQNEAQ (reference sequence). The CDR3 spells CASSPDGWGRSSGANVLTF. The CDR3 DNA reads as TGTGCCAGCAGCCCTGATGGGTGGGGGCGAAGCTCTGGGGCCAACGTCCTGACTTTC.

This clone was detected only once. This chain joins TRBV19 and TRBJ2-3; TRBD1 matches 8 bases. Germline V gives CDR1 LNHDA, CDR2 SQIVND (reference sequence). CDR3 length equals 16 residues. The V and J ends lost 9 bases and 0 bases, in that order; junction bases with no gene match: 11. CDR3 sequence (DNA): TGTGCCAGACTAAGGACAGGGCCAGCAAGCACAGATACGCAGTATTTT. Translation: CARLRTGPASTDTQYF.

The chain combines TRBV19 with TRBJ2-2; 8 bases are a match to TRBD1. V was clipped by 3 bases and J by 5 bases; unmatched bases: 2. Germline V CDR1 and CDR2: LNHDA, SQIVND (reference sequence). The CDR3 runs 14 residues. The CDR3 DNA follows: TGTGCCAGTAGTATCAGGGGGCAAACCGGGGAGCTGTTTTTT. It codes for CASSIRGQTGELFF.

This chain connects TRBV25-1 to TRBJ2-7; TRBD1 matches at 8 bases. CDR1 is MGHDK, CDR2 SYGVNS, per germline. The CDR3 covers 14 residues. Germline trimming cut 6 bases from V and 5 bases from J; bases unmatched to any gene: 9. Here the CDR3 DNA reads TGTGCCAGCAGCGGTTCCAGGGGGCCTGACGAGCAGTACTTC. Translating gives CASSGSRGPDEQYF.

This sequence joins TRBV19 and TRBJ1-5; D is perhaps TRBD1 (6 bases). Between the trimmed V and J ends, which lost 1 base and 6 bases, there was a span of 13 bases. The CDR3 has 15 amino acids. Germline CDR1 is LNHDA and CDR2 is SQIVND (reference sequence). The CDR3 region has the DNA TGTGCCAGTAGTATAGGGGTCTGGGGGCCTCAGCCCCAGCATTTT. Encoded protein: CASSIGVWGPQPQHF.